This T cell receptor beta chain was identified during a study of response to subunit inactivated influenza vaccine. TCRdb itself ran the RT-PCR reads through MiXCR, one entry per CDR3 protein. Of 150,000 to 200,000 distinct CDR3 sequences in the sample, about 11% are singletons; the top ten hold around an eighth. This clonotype was counted many times. Antigen specificity is unknown. Findings and caveats of the study: The authors suggested that few new T cells are recruited per seasonal influenza vaccination.

The CDR3 consists of 13 residues. Trimming removed 5 bases from V and 7 bases from J; junction bases left unmatched: 7. This sequence was found in a man aged 45-65 years who received an inactivated influenza vaccine. The sequences come from non-naive T cells sorted from PBMCs, collected roughly 48 days after vaccination. The rearrangement uses TRBV12-3 or TRBV12-4 and TRBJ2-7; 8 bases line up with TRBD2. The CDR3: CASSQGLVGEQYF. In DNA, the CDR3 is TGTGCCAGCAGTCAGGGACTAGTGGGTGAGCAGTACTTC.